The next 3 T cell receptor beta chains were all read from a single sample in a study of blood T cell repertoires in COVID-19. Profiling relied on immunoSEQ multiplex PCR, and the TCRdb table lists in-frame clones only, not all of them. This table has under 300,000 clones, more than 70% appearing once. The sample comprised peripheral blood. These TCRs come from a woman aged 40 to 55 who had recovered from COVID-19.

This chain links TRBV6-2 or TRBV6-3 with TRBJ1-2, with a tentative D call TRBD1 (5 bases). The CDR3 contains 15 residues. Germline loops: CDR1 MNHEY, CDR2 SVGEGT. The V end lost 0 bases, the J end lost 4 bases, and 12 bases lay between the germline ends. This CDR3 is CASSYSQQDPYGYTF. CDR3 in DNA: TGTGCCAGCAGTTACTCACAACAGGACCCCTATGGCTACACCTTC.

The chain links TRBV6-1 to TRBJ2-1, with no clear D. Deletions cut 1 base from V and 13 bases from J, with 8 bases between. The CDR3 is 11 residues long. Germline CDR1 reads MNHNS; CDR2 reads SASEGT. CDR3 nucleotide sequence: TGTGCCAGCAGTGAAGGTCTACGCCAGTTCTTC. This codes for CASSEGLRQFF.

Only one count was recorded for this clone. This rearrangement joins TRBV5-4 to TRBJ1-4; a possible D gene is TRBD1 (6 bases). The CDR3 is 15 amino acids. V lost 4 bases and J 2 bases, leaving 12 bases between the germline ends. The V gene's germline CDR1 is SGHNT and CDR2 YYREEE (reference sequence). The CDR3 coding sequence is TGTGCCAGCAGCCCCGGGGGGGGCACTAATGAAAAACTGTTTTTT. This sequence encodes CASSPGGGTNEKLFF.